These 31 T cell receptor beta chains were all obtained from the same sample, sequenced in a study of CD8 T cells in Susac syndrome (dated by TCRdb to the late 2010s). The protocol used for the library was the immunoSEQ multiplex PCR assay. RNA was extracted with the RNeasy kit and 0.5 to 1 ug was reverse transcribed using random hexamers. TCRdb's own reprocessing of the public reads used fastp at Q25 and MiXCR and kept productive beta chains. Each entry merges the rows of one CDR3 protein and shows their most common DNA and genes. For this sample the table gives around 85,000 distinct CDR3 sequences, of which roughly 94% were detected only once. The ten biggest clones cover about 0.45% of the sample. Material for sequencing was CD8+ T cells from PBMCs. The source of these receptors is a human donor with Susac syndrome.

The chain is built from TRBV4-3 and TRBJ1-5; D not resolved. Germline assignment: CDR1 LGHNA and CDR2 YSLEER. The germline V and J ends were trimmed by 1 base and 0 bases, with 7 bases remaining between them. The CDR3 totals 15 residues. CDR3 sequence: CASSQAAYSNQPQHF. The DNA of the CDR3 is TGCGCCAGCAGCCAAGCCGCCTATAGCAATCAGCCCCAGCATTTT.

The gene calls are TRBV13 and TRBJ2-7, with 9 bases aligning to TRBD1. The CDR3 has 16 residues. Germline V lookup: CDR1 PRHDT, CDR2 FYEKMQ (reference sequence). The V gene end was trimmed by 3 bases and the J gene end by 4 bases; junction bases not matched to a gene: 10. The CDR3 DNA is TGTGCCAGCAGCTTGGCCGCCGGGACAGGGCGATACGAGCAGTACTTC. This encodes CASSLAAGTGRYEQYF.

The chain is built from TRBV9 and TRBJ2-1; tentatively, D is TRBD2 (6 bases). V gave up 0 bases and J gave up 4 bases, with 11 bases separating them. CDR1 and CDR2 (germline): SGDLS, YYNGEE. This CDR3 is 15 amino acids long. For the CDR3, the DNA is TGTGCCAGCAGCGTAGGGGGGACTGAGTACAATGAGCAGTTCTTC. As protein: CASSVGGTEYNEQFF.

This clonotype was seen just once. The chain combines TRBV6-5 with TRBJ2-5, with TRBD2 identical over 10 bases. The length of the CDR3 is 15 residues. The V and J ends lost 4 bases and 4 bases, in that order; junction bases with no gene match: 6. Per the germline V gene, CDR1 is MNHEY and CDR2 is SVGAGI. CDR3 DNA sequence: TGTGCCAGCAGTTCCGGGACTAGCGCGCTAGAGACCCAGTACTTC. Its protein product is CASSSGTSALETQYF.

The chain couples TRBV29-1 to TRBJ2-7, with a possible D match to TRBD2 (6 bases). Looked up from germline, CDR1 is SQVTM and CDR2 is ANQGSEA. Trimming left V 4 bases short and J 3 bases short, with 13 bases between. CDR3 size: 13 residues. CDR3 DNA: TGCAGCGTTGGGATGGGTAGCGGCTACGAGCAGTACTTC. This gives the protein CSVGMGSGYEQYF.

The chain links TRBV7-2 to TRBJ1-2; D remains ambiguous. The germline gives CDR1 SGHTA, CDR2 FQGNSA. V was cut by 2 bases and J by 5 bases, with 6 bases left in between. The CDR3 loop spans 12 amino acids. In DNA form, the CDR3 reads TGTGCCAGCAGCTTAACGGGATATGGCTACACCTTC. This codes for CASSLTGYGYTF.

The gene calls are TRBV4-2 and TRBJ2-3, with 10 bases aligning to TRBD2. Trimming cost V 8 bases and J 3 bases; bases outside gene matches: 14. The CDR3 consists of 17 residues. Per the germline V gene, CDR1 is LGHNA and CDR2 is YNFKEQ. The chain's CDR3 is CASDGGEVAGGTDTQYF. The CDR3 DNA reads TGTGCCAGCGACGGAGGGGAGGTAGCGGGAGGAACAGATACGCAGTATTTT.

J is TRBJ2-1 and V is TRBV2; 12 bases are a match to TRBD2. The CDR3 length is 16 residues. Trimming at V came to 10 bases and at J to 1 base, leaving 8 bases not matched to a gene. The germline V gene has CDR1 SNHLY and CDR2 FYNNEI. The CDR3 here is CATETSGSVSYNEQFF. The DNA for the CDR3 is TGTGCCACCGAGACTAGCGGGAGTGTGTCCTACAATGAGCAGTTCTTC. Variable domain in full (rest from reference TRBV2 and TRBJ2-1): EPEVTQTPSHQVTQMGQEVILRCVPISNHLYFYWYRQILGQKVEFLVSFYNNEISEKSEIFDDQFSVERPDGSNFTLKIRSTKLEDSAMYFCATETSGSVSYNEQFFGPGTRLTVL.

This chain joins TRBV29-1 and TRBJ2-7; 8 bases agree with TRBD1. Germline values: CDR1 SQVTM, CDR2 ANQGSEA. Germline trimming cut 6 bases from V and 0 bases from J; bases unmatched to any gene: 13. The CDR3 is made up of 16 amino acids. The CDR3 here is CSVLGQGPLSSYEQYF. The CDR3 nucleotides are TGCAGCGTCCTCGGACAGGGCCCTTTGAGCTCCTACGAGCAGTACTTC.

The rearrangement uses TRBV5-6 and TRBJ2-7, with D unresolved. The V end lost 1 base, the J end lost 3 bases, and 11 bases lay between the germline ends. CDR1 is SGHDT and CDR2 is YYEEEE in the germline V gene. The CDR3 has 14 residues. The CDR3, as DNA: TGTGCCAGCAGCTTGTTCTACAGAGTCTACGAGCAGTACTTC. This sequence encodes CASSLFYRVYEQYF. The variable domain in full, completed from reference TRBV5-6 and TRBJ2-7, reads DAGVTQSPTHLIKTRGQQVTLRCSPKSGHDTVSWYQQALGQGPQFIFQYYEEEERQRGNFPDRFSGHQFPNYSSELNVNALLLGDSALYLCASSLFYRVYEQYFGPGTRLTVT.

The DNA for the CDR3 is TGTGCCTGGAGCTTGGGGACAGAGCAGTTCTTC. Protein product: CAWSLGTEQFF. The rearrangement joins TRBV30 to TRBJ2-1; TRBD1 is a possible D gene (6 bases). Germline assignment: CDR1 GTSNPN and CDR2 SVGIG (reference sequence). The CDR3 extends over 11 amino acids. V shed 3 bases and J shed 10 bases, with 10 bases lying between them.

The genes are TRBV29-1 and TRBJ2-3; TRBD1 might be the D (6 bases). This CDR3 comprises 13 residues. From germline, CDR1 is SQVTM and CDR2 ANQGSEA. Trimming took off 5 bases at V and 3 bases at J, with 12 bases between the two ends. The CDR3 spells CSVPGTITDTQYF. The CDR3 nucleotides are TGCAGCGTTCCCGGGACAATTACAGATACGCAGTATTTT.

The chain joins TRBV29-1 to TRBJ2-3, with 7 positions matching TRBD2. Germline values: CDR1 SQVTM, CDR2 ANQGSEA. This CDR3 contains 16 residues. V was pared by 7 bases and J by 1 base, with 14 bases of the junction left unmatched. In DNA form, the CDR3 reads TGCAGCGCCGGACCCCTCTCTAGCGGAGGCACAGATACGCAGTATTTT. Translated: CSAGPLSSGGTDTQYF.

The chain is built from TRBV29-1 and TRBJ2-7; 8 nucleotides agree with TRBD2. Germline V gives CDR1 SQVTM, CDR2 ANQGSEA. CDR3 size: 13 residues. Trimming cost V 5 bases and J 0 bases; bases outside gene matches: 3. CDR3 residues: CSVFLAGSYEQYF. The CDR3 DNA is TGCAGCGTTTTCCTAGCGGGCTCCTACGAGCAGTACTTC.

This clonotype was picked up a small number of times. The chain joins TRBV18 to TRBJ1-2, with D possibly TRBD1 on 6 matching bases. The CDR3 sequence is 12 residues long. V was clipped by 5 bases and J by 8 bases, with 12 bases between them. Germline lookup yields CDR1 KGHSH and CDR2 LQKENI. DNA of the CDR3: TGTGCCAGCTCAGTGGGGGCTGAGGGCTACACCTTC. Protein product: CASSVGAEGYTF.

The chain uses TRBV3-1 and TRBJ2-1; TRBD1 matches at 7 bases. The trim removed 5 bases at V and 8 bases at J, leaving 6 bases unmatched. Per germline, CDR1 LGHDT and CDR2 YNNKEL (reference sequence). This CDR3 region has 13 residues. The CDR3, as DNA: TGTGCCAGCAGCACCGGGACAGCTCATGAGCAGTTCTTC. Amino acid sequence: CASSTGTAHEQFF.

The J gene is TRBJ2-1, the V gene TRBV9, with D possibly matching TRBD2 (5 bases). The V end was cut by 0 bases, the J end by 0 bases, with 19 bases between. In germline, CDR1 is SGDLS, CDR2 YYNGEE. This CDR3 comprises 19 residues. CDR3 loop: CASSVEVGETGSSYNEQFF. For the CDR3, the DNA is TGTGCCAGCAGCGTAGAAGTCGGGGAGACGGGCAGCTCCTACAATGAGCAGTTCTTC.

This chain uses TRBV29-1 with TRBJ1-2, with 10 nucleotides matching TRBD1. Germline V gene data show CDR1 as SQVTM and CDR2 as ANQGSEA. V was clipped by 3 bases and J by 5 bases; unmatched bases: 12. The CDR3 is made up of 16 amino acids. The CDR3 bases are TGCAGCGTTGACCCCCGCCCGGGACAGGGGTGGTATGGCTACACCTTC. This sequence encodes CSVDPRPGQGWYGYTF.

The genes are TRBV12-3 or TRBV12-4 and TRBJ1-1; D gene ambiguous. The CDR3 spans 13 residues. Trimming shortened V by 3 bases and J by 4 bases, and 9 bases separated the two germline ends. Written as DNA, the CDR3 is TGTGCCAGCAGTTTTCCCGGGAGCACTGAAGCTTTCTTT. Translated, it gives CASSFPGSTEAFF.

The CDR3 is CASSQDTNTDTQYF. The CDR3 DNA reads as TGCGCCAGCAGCCAGGACACCAACACAGATACGCAGTATTTT. This chain links TRBV4-1 with TRBJ2-3, with TRBD1 as a possible D gene (5 bases). V was pared by 3 bases and J by 2 bases, with 9 bases between. CDR1 is MGHRA, CDR2 YSYEKL, per germline. The CDR3 length is 14 residues.

The chain recombines TRBV6-2 or TRBV6-3 with TRBJ2-4, with D possibly TRBD2 on 5 matching bases. V was shortened by 2 bases and J by 5 bases, with 10 bases between the two germline ends. Germline V gene data show CDR1 as MNHEY and CDR2 as SVGEGT. The CDR3 has 14 amino acids. The CDR3 protein is CASSYVIGENIQYF. In DNA form, the CDR3 reads TGTGCCAGCAGTTACGTTATCGGGGAAAACATTCAGTACTTC.

This rearrangement joins TRBV29-1 to TRBJ2-7; D might be TRBD1 or TRBD2, each matching 6 bases. Looked up from germline, CDR1 is SQVTM and CDR2 is ANQGSEA. Trimming shortened V by 7 bases and J by 1 base, and 20 bases separated the two germline ends. The CDR3 covers 15 residues. DNA of the CDR3: TGCAGCGGGTCCCAAGGGGGAGGTGAATCCTACGAGCAGTACTTC. Its protein product is CSGSQGGGESYEQYF.

The chain has TRBV29-1 and TRBJ2-1; D gene unclear. Germline V gene data show CDR1 as SQVTM and CDR2 as ANQGSEA. The CDR3 totals 13 residues. Trimming shortened V by 7 bases and J by 4 bases, and 14 bases separated the two germline ends. DNA for the CDR3: TGCAGCGGCAGGCAGCTCGAATACAATGAGCAGTTCTTC. This gives the protein CSGRQLEYNEQFF.

This clonotype was observed a single time. V and J are TRBV6-5 and TRBJ2-1; D gene ambiguous. Trimming shortened V by 5 bases and J by 6 bases, and 11 bases separated the two germline ends. The CDR3 consists of 13 residues. CDR1 MNHEY and CDR2 SVGAGI come from the germline V gene. The CDR3 region has the DNA TGTGCCAGCAGTCCCTCCGGGTTCAATGAGCAGTTCTTC. Amino acid sequence: CASSPSGFNEQFF.

The gene calls are TRBV28 and TRBJ1-5; a possible D gene is TRBD1 (6 bases). Trimming pared 5 bases from V and 6 bases from J, leaving 14 bases between. Germline assignment: CDR1 MDHEN and CDR2 SYDVKM. The CDR3 consists of 14 residues. This CDR3 is CASSLGGTTQPQHF. The CDR3 coding sequence is TGTGCCAGCAGTCTCGGGGGCACTACTCAGCCCCAGCATTTT. Full variable domain (outside the CDR3, taken from reference TRBV28 and TRBJ1-5): DVKVTQSSRYLVKRTGEKVFLECVQDMDHENMFWYRQDPGLGLRLIYFSYDVKMKEKGDIPEGYSVSREKKERFSLILESASTNQTSMYLCASSLGGTTQPQHFGDGTRLSIL.

In its sample, this clonotype was seen once. V gene TRBV9 combines with J gene TRBJ1-1; 12 nucleotides agree with TRBD1. The V gene's germline CDR1 is SGDLS and CDR2 YYNGEE. This CDR3 has 19 residues. The trim removed 0 bases at V and 1 base at J, leaving 10 bases unmatched. CDR3 bases: TGTGCCAGCAGCGTAGAGCCCGGGACAGGGGGCGAGAGGAACACTGAAGCTTTCTTT. Protein: CASSVEPGTGGERNTEAFF.

V gene TRBV7-9 combines with J gene TRBJ2-3; D is unclear. Germline CDR1 reads SEHNR; CDR2 reads FQNEAQ (reference sequence). The CDR3 spans 12 residues. V shed 6 bases and J shed 4 bases, with 8 bases lying between them. Here the CDR3 reads CASRWTSDTQYF. The DNA of the CDR3 is TGTGCCAGCAGATGGACCTCAGATACGCAGTATTTT.

This clonotype appeared a few times. The chain recombines TRBV30 with TRBJ2-1; D call uncertain. The V end lost 5 bases, the J end lost 2 bases, and 13 bases lay between the germline ends. The CDR3 has 14 amino acids. Germline V lookup: CDR1 GTSNPN, CDR2 SVGIG (reference sequence). In nucleotides, the CDR3 is TGTGCCTGGGGCTTGCGAGCGCCCTACAATGAGCAGTTCTTC. Its protein product is CAWGLRAPYNEQFF.

The genes are TRBV2 and TRBJ2-7; TRBD2 matches at 10 bases. V lost 3 bases, J lost 4 bases, and 12 bases stayed unmatched. CDR3 size: 17 residues. Germline CDR1 reads SNHLY; CDR2 reads FYNNEI. The DNA for the CDR3 is TGTGCCAGCAGTGACCTCTCCTACGGACTAGCGGAATACGAGCAGTACTTC. Translating gives CASSDLSYGLAEYEQYF.

This sequence joins TRBV2 and TRBJ2-7, with unresolved D. Germline CDR1 reads SNHLY; CDR2 reads FYNNEI. This CDR3 region has 13 residues. The germline V and J ends were trimmed by 5 bases and 1 base, with 9 bases remaining between them. The CDR3 nucleotides are TGTGCCAGCAGTCAAGACTCATCCTACGAGCAGTACTTC. Protein: CASSQDSSYEQYF.

The chain links TRBV7-2 to TRBJ1-4; D may be TRBD1 (6 bases). Germline CDR1 SGHTA, CDR2 FQGNSA. This CDR3 has 15 residues. With 1 base removed from V and 8 bases from J, the gap between germline ends came to 14 bases. The CDR3 sequence: CASSLGSGVGEKLFF. Written as DNA, the CDR3 is TGTGCCAGCAGCTTAGGTTCAGGGGTTGGCGAAAAACTGTTTTTT.